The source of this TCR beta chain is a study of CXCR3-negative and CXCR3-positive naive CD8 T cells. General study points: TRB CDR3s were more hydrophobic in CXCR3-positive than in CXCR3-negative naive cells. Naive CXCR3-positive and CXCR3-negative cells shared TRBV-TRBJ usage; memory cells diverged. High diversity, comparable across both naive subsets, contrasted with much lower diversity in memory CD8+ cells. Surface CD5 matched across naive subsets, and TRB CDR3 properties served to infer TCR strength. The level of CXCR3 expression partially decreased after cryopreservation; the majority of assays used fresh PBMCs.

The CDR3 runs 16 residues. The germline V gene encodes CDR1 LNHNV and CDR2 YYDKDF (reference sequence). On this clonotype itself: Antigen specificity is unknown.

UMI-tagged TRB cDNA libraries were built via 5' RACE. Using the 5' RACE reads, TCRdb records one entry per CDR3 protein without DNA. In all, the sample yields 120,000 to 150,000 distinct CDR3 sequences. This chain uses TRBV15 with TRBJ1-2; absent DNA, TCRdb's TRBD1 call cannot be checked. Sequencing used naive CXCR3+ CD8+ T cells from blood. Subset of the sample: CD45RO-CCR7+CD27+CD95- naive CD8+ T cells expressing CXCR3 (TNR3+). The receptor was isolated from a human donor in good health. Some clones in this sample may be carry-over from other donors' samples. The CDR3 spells CATSRESPRGDYGYTF. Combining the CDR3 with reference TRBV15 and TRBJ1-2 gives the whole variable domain DAMVIQNPRYQVTQFGKPVTLSCSQTLNHNVMYWYQQKSSQAPKLLFHYYDKDFNNEADTPDNFQSRRPNTSFCFLDIRSPGLGDTAMYLCATSRESPRGDYGYTFGSGTRLTVV.